The 25 T cell receptor beta chains presented below share a single source sample, sequenced in a study of T cells in Graves' hyperthyroidism and ophthalmopathy. The investigators amplified TCR beta CDR3 regions from RNA transcripts. With the HTBI primer set, the TCR CDR3 went through a first round of RT-PCR. Via MiXCR, TCRdb re-called the multiplex PCR reads, giving one row per CDR3 protein. The table has 300,000 to 450,000 distinct CDR3 sequences, 15% to 19% seen once. Sequenced sample: blood. Receptors were obtained from a woman aged 18-35 years with Graves' hyperthyroidism that later progressed to Graves' ophthalmopathy.

With regard to this clonotype: A clone one base away is much larger, so this may be a read error. The rearrangement joins TRBV27 to TRBJ2-3; D possibly matches TRBD1 or TRBD2 (5 bases each). CDR1 is MNHEY and CDR2 is SMNVEV in the germline V gene (reference sequence). V lost 5 bases and J 4 bases, leaving 16 bases between the germline ends. The CDR3 has 15 amino acids. The CDR3, as DNA: TGTGCCAGCAGTCTGATGGGACCCGCCCCAGATACGCAGTATTTT. Translation: CASSLMGPAPDTQYF.

This clonotype occurred many times. The V and J genes are TRBV18 and TRBJ2-7, with 14 bases fitting TRBD2. The ends lost 5 bases at V and 3 bases at J; junction bases unmatched: 9. The germline CDR1 and CDR2 sequences are KGHSH and LQKENI. The CDR3 has 17 residues. The CDR3 DNA reads TGTGCCAGCTCATCCCCCGGGACTAGCGGGAGAGGCTACGAGCAGTACTTC. It is translated as CASSSPGTSGRGYEQYF.

The V and J genes are TRBV7-9 and TRBJ2-2; possibly TRBD2 for D (5 bases). CDR3 length: 14 amino acids. V was clipped by 6 bases and J by 6 bases, with 14 bases between them. The V gene's germline CDR1 is SEHNR and CDR2 FQNEAQ (reference sequence). The CDR3 reads CASSQTLAAGELFF. Here the CDR3 DNA reads TGTGCCAGCAGTCAGACCCTAGCCGCCGGGGAGCTGTTTTTT.

This clonotype was seen at least ten times. This rearrangement joins TRBV6-1 to TRBJ2-2; 8 positions match TRBD1. Per germline, CDR1 MNHNS and CDR2 SASEGT. V lost 5 bases to trimming and J lost 5 bases; unmatched junction nucleotides: 7. The CDR3 extends over 15 amino acids. CDR3 DNA sequence: TGTGCCAGCAGTAAGGACAGGGCGGGGACCGGGGAGCTGTTTTTT. Protein product: CASSKDRAGTGELFF.

J is TRBJ2-1 and V is TRBV11-2; TRBD2 matches at 11 bases. The V and J ends lost 1 base and 9 bases, in that order; junction bases with no gene match: 5. Germline V gene lookup returns CDR1 SGHAT and CDR2 FQNNGV. This CDR3 comprises 15 residues. The CDR3 sequence is CASSLVAGGHSEQFF. CDR3 nucleotides: TGTGCCAGCAGCTTAGTAGCGGGGGGGCACAGTGAGCAGTTCTTC.

This chain links TRBV11-2 with TRBJ2-2; 10 bases agree with TRBD2. The CDR3 totals 16 residues. V shed 2 bases and J 7 bases; nucleotides not matched to a gene: 7. The germline V gene encodes CDR1 SGHAT and CDR2 FQNNGV. DNA for the CDR3: TGTGCCAGCAGCTTACTTCTAGCGGGAGTTATCGGGGAGCTGTTTTTT. This codes for CASSLLLAGVIGELFF.

This clonotype appeared many times. DNA for the CDR3: TGTGCCAGCAGTTTATGGGGGGGACCCAAGCGATCCGAGCAGTACTTC. Translated: CASSLWGGPKRSEQYF. The rearrangement uses TRBV28 and TRBJ2-7, with D maybe TRBD2 (6 bases). V was shortened by 0 bases and J by 6 bases, with 18 bases between the two germline ends. The CDR3 spans 16 residues. CDR1 and CDR2 (germline): MDHEN, SYDVKM.

V usage is TRBV11-2 and J usage is TRBJ2-3; the D call may be TRBD1 or TRBD2 (5 bases each). Germline CDR1 SGHAT, CDR2 FQNNGV. This CDR3 comprises 14 residues. The V end lost 4 bases, the J end lost 5 bases, and 13 bases lay between the germline ends. CDR3 sequence: CASSSGTRVDTQYF. As DNA, the CDR3 is TGTGCCAGCAGCTCCGGGACGAGGGTAGATACGCAGTATTTT.

By frequency in the sample, this clonotype is medium-sized. The chain has TRBV3-1 and TRBJ2-7, with a possible D match to TRBD2 (7 bases). Trimming shortened V by 7 bases and J by 4 bases, and 17 bases separated the two germline ends. CDR1 is LGHDT, CDR2 YNNKEL, per germline (reference sequence). The CDR3 consists of 14 residues. The CDR3 DNA follows: TGTGCCAGCACCACGGGGAGCGGGACATACGAGCAGTACTTC. As protein: CASTTGSGTYEQYF.

In its sample, this clonotype was seen many times. The chain employs TRBV28 and TRBJ1-2, with 8 bases that match TRBD1. The CDR3 runs to 12 residues. V lost 8 bases and J lost 6; bases outside the gene matches: 5. Germline V gives CDR1 MDHEN, CDR2 SYDVKM. The CDR3 nucleotides read TGTGCCAGCCGACAGGGGTTGGATGGCTACACCTTC. Its translation: CASRQGLDGYTF.

The V call is TRBV27, the J call TRBJ2-7; D unresolved. CDR3 length: 14 amino acids. The V and J ends lost 5 bases and 2 bases respectively, with 13 bases between them. Germline V gives CDR1 MNHEY, CDR2 SMNVEV (reference sequence). DNA of the CDR3: TGTGCCAGCAGTCGGGTGGCGGCAACCTACGAGCAGTACTTC. The encoded protein is CASSRVAATYEQYF.

Notes on this clonotype: No conserved phenylalanine or tryptophan ends this CDR3, so it is likely a read error. The chain recombines TRBV12-3 or TRBV12-4 with TRBJ1-1; D not resolved. This CDR3 contains 11 residues. V lost 1 base to trimming and J lost 7 bases, with 4 bases between them. CDR3 nucleotides: TGTGCCAGCAGTTTAGGTGGTGAAGCTTTCCTT. This sequence encodes CASSLGGEAFL.

This clonotype was observed at least ten times. This CDR3 reads CASSRPEYNEQFF. CDR3 DNA: TGTGCCAGCAGTAGGCCCGAGTACAATGAGCAGTTCTTC. This rearrangement joins TRBV2 to TRBJ2-1; no clear D. V shed 5 bases and J shed 4 bases, with 9 bases lying between them. CDR3 size: 13 residues. Germline assignment: CDR1 SNHLY and CDR2 FYNNEI.

This clonotype came up a few times. The J gene is TRBJ2-3, the V gene TRBV25-1, with 7 bases lining up with TRBD1. Trimming removed 6 bases from V and 3 bases from J; junction bases left unmatched: 6. Germline loops: CDR1 MGHDK, CDR2 SYGVNS. The CDR3 has 14 residues. The CDR3 loop is CASSVQGKTDTQYF. The DNA for the CDR3 is TGTGCCAGCAGCGTACAGGGGAAAACAGATACGCAGTATTTT.

This clonotype was detected many times. V is TRBV20-1 and J is TRBJ2-7; D ambiguous. This CDR3 comprises 13 residues. Germline-derived CDR1 and CDR2 are DFQATT and SNEGSKA (reference sequence). V lost 0 bases and J 3 bases, leaving 9 bases between the germline ends. The CDR3 nucleotides are TGCAGTGCTAGAGATCAGTTGATCTACGAGCAGTACTTC. Its protein product is CSARDQLIYEQYF.

There are a few counts of this clonotype. The chain employs TRBV6-1 and TRBJ2-1, with D maybe TRBD1 (5 bases). Germline V gene sequence: CDR1 MNHNS, CDR2 SASEGT. This CDR3 region has 13 residues. The germline V and J ends were trimmed by 1 base and 11 bases, with 12 bases remaining between them. In nucleotides, the CDR3 is TGTGCCAGCAGTGAAGGTAGGGCAGGGCAGCAGTTCTTC. Translating it yields CASSEGRAGQQFF.

This clonotype was seen repeatedly, ten times or more. The V and J genes are TRBV7-2 and TRBJ1-1; 7 bases are a match to TRBD1. The CDR3 has 13 amino acids. J lost 8 bases, V lost 6 bases, and 9 bases had no gene match. Germline CDR1 and CDR2: SGHTA and FQGNSA. This CDR3 reads CASSRDRVGEAFF. The DNA of the CDR3 is TGTGCCAGCAGTAGAGACAGGGTGGGGGAAGCTTTCTTT.

In this sample, this clonotype turned up a few times. The chain employs TRBV3-1 and TRBJ2-7; 10 nucleotides agree with TRBD2. This CDR3 region has 19 residues. The germline V gene encodes CDR1 LGHDT and CDR2 YNNKEL (reference sequence). The ends lost 4 bases at V and 4 bases at J; junction bases unmatched: 19. CDR3 DNA: TGTGCCAGCAGCCCAGGTGGGGGACACCGCGGGACTAGCGCGTACGAGCAGTACTTC. It encodes CASSPGGGHRGTSAYEQYF.

This chain links TRBV10-2 with TRBJ2-1; 9 bases are a match to TRBD2. Germline CDR1 is WSHSY and CDR2 is SAAADI. This CDR3 has 16 amino acids. Trimming removed 7 bases from V and 6 bases from J; junction bases left unmatched: 13. The CDR3 reads CASTSGAGGPSNEQFF. In DNA form, the CDR3 reads TGCGCCAGCACGTCCGGGGCGGGAGGGCCAAGCAATGAGCAGTTCTTC.

At least ten counts were recorded for this clonotype. The chain carries TRBV7-9 and TRBJ2-5; 9 nucleotides align to TRBD2. V lost 5 bases, J lost 2 bases, and 6 bases stayed unmatched. Germline loops: CDR1 SEHNR, CDR2 FQNEAQ (reference sequence). This CDR3 comprises 15 residues. CDR3 residues: CASSTWTSAQETQYF. Written as DNA, the CDR3 is TGTGCCAGCAGCACCTGGACTAGCGCACAAGAGACCCAGTACTTC.

The table lists this clonotype with a few counts. The chain carries TRBV20-1 and TRBJ1-5, with TRBD1 as a possible D gene (6 bases). This CDR3 has 14 amino acids. Germline loops: CDR1 DFQATT, CDR2 SNEGSKA (reference sequence). V gave up 7 bases and J gave up 5 bases, with 18 bases separating them. This chain's CDR3 is CSGSDSPGDQPQHF. The DNA for the CDR3 is TGCAGTGGCTCGGACAGTCCAGGGGATCAGCCCCAGCATTTT.

The chain is built from TRBV27 and TRBJ2-2; D is unclear. Germline CDR1 MNHEY, CDR2 SMNVEV (reference sequence). The CDR3 is made up of 12 amino acids. V lost 1 base and J 8 bases, leaving 5 bases between the germline ends. CDR3 protein: CASSLYGGELFF. CDR3 nucleotide sequence: TGTGCCAGCAGTTTATATGGGGGGGAGCTGTTTTTT.

This clonotype showed up many times. V and J are TRBV7-2 and TRBJ2-5, with D uncertain. Trimming took off 2 bases at V and 0 bases at J, with 10 bases between the two ends. Germline V lookup: CDR1 SGHTA, CDR2 FQGNSA. The CDR3 has 15 amino acids. CDR3 in amino acids: CASSLFGQNQETQYF. In nucleotides, the CDR3 is TGTGCCAGCAGCTTATTCGGGCAGAACCAAGAGACCCAGTACTTC.

This clonotype has ten or more counts. The chain couples TRBV7-9 to TRBJ2-4; D is tentatively TRBD1 or TRBD2 (7 bases each). This CDR3 is 15 amino acids long. From germline, CDR1 is SEHNR and CDR2 FQNEAQ (reference sequence). V lost 2 bases and J lost 5, with 13 bases in between. Here the CDR3 reads CASSLSRGGENIQYF. The CDR3 region has the DNA TGTGCCAGCAGCTTATCCAGGGGGGGTGAAAACATTCAGTACTTC.

This clonotype has at least ten counts. This chain links TRBV7-9 with TRBJ2-7, with 9 positions matching TRBD2. J gave up 4 bases and V 4 bases, and 11 bases lay outside the gene matches. The germline CDR1 and CDR2 sequences are SEHNR and FQNEAQ (reference sequence). The CDR3 totals 16 residues. As DNA, the CDR3 is TGTGCCAGCAGCTCAACCCCGGGACTAGCAACGTACGAGCAGTACTTC. Translation gives CASSSTPGLATYEQYF.